The 18 T cell receptor beta chains listed next were all sequenced from one sample in a study of cytomegalovirus exposure and HLA in healthy donors. PCR was performed using 60 Vbeta and 13 Jbeta primers. Profiled with immunoSEQ multiplex PCR; TCRdb holds only in-frame clones, not every one. Of approximately 100,000 clones listed, 85% to 90% are singletons. The sequencing sample was made of PBMCs. The receptor source for this set is a man aged 25-40 years in good health and CMV-seronegative.

V gene TRBV15 combines with J gene TRBJ2-7; 12 bases map to TRBD1. The trim removed 4 bases at V and 6 bases at J, leaving 4 bases unmatched. CDR3 size: 14 residues. Germline CDR1 is LNHNV and CDR2 is YYDKDF (reference sequence). CDR3 DNA: TGTGCCACCAGCAAACAGGGACAGGGGGCCGAGCAGTACTTC. It is translated as CATSKQGQGAEQYF.

This clone was counted only a few times. This sequence joins TRBV5-6 and TRBJ1-1; D gene uncertain. CDR1 SGHDT and CDR2 YYEEEE come from the germline V gene. The CDR3 has 14 residues. V was cut by 5 bases and J by 8 bases, with 19 bases left in between. CDR3 in amino acids: CASSYYEDNQEAFF. The CDR3 coding sequence is TGTGCCAGCAGTTATTATGAGGATAATCAAGAAGCTTTCTTT.

This rearrangement joins TRBV9 to TRBJ1-1; tentative D call: TRBD1 (6 bases). CDR3 size: 15 residues. Germline CDR1 is SGDLS and CDR2 is YYNGEE. The V and J ends lost 4 bases and 0 bases respectively, with 13 bases between them. The CDR3 DNA follows: TGTGCCAGCAGCCCCCCCGGGACACTGAACACTGAAGCTTTCTTT. It codes for CASSPPGTLNTEAFF.

V usage is TRBV28 and J usage is TRBJ1-2, with 7 nucleotides matching TRBD1. CDR1 is MDHEN and CDR2 is SYDVKM in the germline V gene. This CDR3 has 12 residues. V trimming: 4 bases; J trimming: 5 bases; junction bases outside the gene matches: 1. The CDR3 here is CASSSGGYGYTF. As DNA, the CDR3 is TGTGCCAGCAGTTCAGGGGGGTATGGCTACACCTTC.

The V call is TRBV30, the J call TRBJ2-2; perhaps TRBD2 as D (6 bases). There are 17 residues in the CDR3. Between the trimmed V and J ends, which lost 2 bases and 4 bases, there was a span of 20 bases. Germline assignment: CDR1 GTSNPN and CDR2 SVGIG (reference sequence). The CDR3 region has the DNA TGTGCCTGGAGTCTCCCTCCGGGAGTTCCTATCACCGGGGAGCTGTTTTTT. Amino acids: CAWSLPPGVPITGELFF.

Details on this clone: This CDR3 is also generated by other DNA sequences in the sample. V and J are TRBV6-5 and TRBJ1-5, with D tentatively TRBD1 (5 bases). Germline-derived CDR1 and CDR2 are MNHEY and SVGAGI. V was pared by 3 bases and J by 7 bases, with 13 bases between. This CDR3 spans 14 amino acids. CDR3 region: CASSYRGGGQPQHF. The DNA for the CDR3 is TGTGCCAGCAGTTATAGGGGTGGAGGGCAGCCCCAGCATTTT.

V usage is TRBV4-1 and J usage is TRBJ2-7; possible D gene TRBD2, 6 bases. Trimming shortened V by 4 bases and J by 7 bases, and 14 bases separated the two germline ends. The CDR3 has 13 amino acids. Germline V lookup: CDR1 MGHRA, CDR2 YSYEKL. The CDR3 reads CASSPRDSLEQYF. The CDR3 region has the DNA TGCGCCAGCAGCCCCCGGGACTCGTTGGAGCAGTACTTC.

This clone appeared a few times. The rearrangement joins TRBV6-5 to TRBJ2-1; D remains ambiguous. The V gene's germline CDR1 is MNHEY and CDR2 SVGAGI. The CDR3 totals 11 residues. V lost 6 bases and J 5 bases, leaving 5 bases between the germline ends. CDR3 nucleotide sequence: TGTGCCAGCAGCGTAGACAATGAGCAGTTCTTC. Protein: CASSVDNEQFF.

This rearrangement joins TRBV9 to TRBJ2-7, with 11 bases that match TRBD2. Looked up from germline, CDR1 is SGDLS and CDR2 is YYNGEE. The ends lost 0 bases at V and 3 bases at J; junction bases unmatched: 5. The CDR3 is made up of 16 amino acids. This CDR3 reads CASSVGGTSGYYEQYF. DNA of the CDR3: TGTGCCAGCAGCGTAGGAGGGACTAGCGGATACTACGAGCAGTACTTC.

This chain uses TRBV30 with TRBJ2-7; D is unresolved. CDR3 length: 11 residues. With 0 bases removed from V and 3 bases from J, the gap between germline ends came to 3 bases. In germline, CDR1 is GTSNPN, CDR2 SVGIG (reference sequence). The CDR3 region is CAWSVLYEQYF. DNA for the CDR3: TGTGCCTGGAGTGTTCTCTACGAGCAGTACTTC.

This chain links TRBV2 with TRBJ2-7; possibly TRBD1 for D (5 bases). The CDR3 consists of 13 residues. With 9 bases removed from V and 7 bases from J, the gap between germline ends came to 19 bases. The germline V gene has CDR1 SNHLY and CDR2 FYNNEI. In DNA, the CDR3 is TGTGCCAGTGCAGGGTGGGGAAGTATAGAGCAGTACTTC. Translated: CASAGWGSIEQYF. Supplemented by reference TRBV2 and TRBJ2-7, the full variable domain reads EPEVTQTPSHQVTQMGQEVILRCVPISNHLYFYWYRQILGQKVEFLVSFYNNEISEKSEIFDDQFSVERPDGSNFTLKIRSTKLEDSAMYFCASAGWGSIEQYFGPGTRLTVT.

This sequence joins TRBV28 and TRBJ2-3, with TRBD2 identical over 14 bases. The length of the CDR3 is 15 residues. Looked up from germline, CDR1 is MDHEN and CDR2 is SYDVKM. V lost 5 bases, J lost 9 bases, and 7 bases stayed unmatched. The CDR3: CASSNGLAGGTTQYF. The CDR3 bases are TGTGCCAGCAGTAACGGACTAGCGGGAGGCACGACGCAGTATTTT.

The V gene is TRBV30, the J gene TRBJ2-2; maybe TRBD2 (5 bases). CDR1 GTSNPN and CDR2 SVGIG come from the germline V gene (reference sequence). The CDR3 covers 15 residues. The ends were cut back, 5 bases at V and 3 bases at J, with 16 bases in the middle. The CDR3 nucleotides are TGTGCCTGGCGGGATCTCCCTGGGGACACCGGGGAGCTGTTTTTT. Amino acids: CAWRDLPGDTGELFF.

V and J are TRBV9 and TRBJ2-5, with 8 positions matching TRBD2. CDR1 is SGDLS and CDR2 is YYNGEE in the germline V gene. V shed 4 bases and J 4 bases; nucleotides not matched to a gene: 6. CDR3 length equals 14 residues. CDR3 sequence reads: CASSPPSGRETQYF. CDR3 nucleotide sequence: TGTGCCAGCAGCCCTCCCAGCGGGAGAGAGACCCAGTACTTC.

The chain combines TRBV7-6 with TRBJ2-5; TRBD2 agrees at 7 bases. The CDR3 loop spans 13 amino acids. The germline gives CDR1 SGHVS, CDR2 FNYEAQ. The V gene end was trimmed by 1 base and the J gene end by 5 bases; junction bases not matched to a gene: 1. The CDR3 nucleotides are TGTGCCAGCAGCTTAGAACTAGCGGAGACCCAGTACTTC. This gives the protein CASSLELAETQYF.

V is TRBV5-1 and J is TRBJ2-3; 9 nucleotides align to TRBD1. Germline CDR1 is SGHRS and CDR2 is YFSETQ. Unmatched junction bases numbered 5, after V lost 3 bases and J lost 6 bases. The CDR3 has 14 amino acids. CDR3 in amino acids: CASSWKQGADTQYF. The CDR3 nucleotides read TGCGCCAGCAGCTGGAAACAGGGGGCGGATACGCAGTATTTT.

This clone is a singleton in its sample. The J gene is TRBJ1-2, the V gene TRBV29-1; possible D gene TRBD1, 6 bases. The CDR3 totals 10 residues. Germline lookup yields CDR1 SQVTM and CDR2 ANQGSEA. Between the trimmed V and J ends, which lost 7 bases and 8 bases, there was a span of 11 bases. The CDR3 reads CSDDRWGYTF. The DNA of the CDR3 is TGCAGCGACGACAGGTGGGGCTACACCTTC.

This chain joins TRBV5-4 and TRBJ1-4; D is ambiguous. The V end lost 4 bases, the J end lost 4 bases, and 14 bases lay between the germline ends. Germline V lookup: CDR1 SGHNT, CDR2 YYREEE (reference sequence). This CDR3 has 15 amino acids. The CDR3 nucleotides read TGTGCCAGCAGCATGGACTTACGGGTTAATGAAAAACTGTTTTTT. Translating gives CASSMDLRVNEKLFF.